Here is one T cell receptor beta chain with its context. Clones were read by immunoSEQ multiplex PCR, and TCRdb kept only the in-frame ones, dropping some. The sample holds tens of thousands of clones, around 77% seen once. The germline V gene has CDR1 SGHNT and CDR2 YYREEE (reference sequence). The ends were cut back, 4 bases at V and 3 bases at J, with 13 bases in the middle. The CDR3 contains 14 residues. These data belong to a study of OX40 agonist ivuxolimab in advanced cancers. Whole-study context: Age averaged 60 years (range roughly 23 to 79), and more than 80% were male. Among those treated, three patients had partial responses, one with hepatocellular carcinoma and two with cutaneous melanoma.

The sample here was CD4+ or CD8+ T cells sorted from blood, taken in a trial of the OX40 agonist ivuxolimab. The chain recombines TRBV5-4 with TRBJ1-1; TRBD1 is a possible D gene (6 bases). This receptor was obtained from an adult with an advanced solid tumor such as melanoma, head and neck, liver or kidney cancer. The CDR3 sequence: CASSPPEGDTEAFF. CDR3 DNA: TGTGCCAGCAGCCCACCGGAGGGGGACACTGAAGCTTTCTTT.